This TCR beta chain is drawn from a study of blood T cell repertoires in COVID-19 (dated by TCRdb to 2018 to 2021). Regarding the complete study: The collaborator samples originated in the United States, Italy and Spain and spanned the acute and convalescent phases of COVID-19. The samples were drawn from the first 160 participants of the ongoing ImmuneRACE study and from 1,254 subjects provided by 6 global collaborators. The sample metadata nearly always contained a de-identified subject ID, COVID-19 status, age in years and sex. The repertoires were made available in a free public database intended to serve as a resource for research on the immune response to SARS-CoV-2. Deeply sampled blood TCRbeta repertoires from subjects exposed to, actively infected with, or recovered from COVID-19 were included in the dataset. Where available, HLA class I and class II types were taken from metadata supplied by the sample provider and were not determined by assay-based typing. The material from the prospective study consisted of cDNA or gDNA derived from T cells, B-cell-depleted T cells, or PBMCs. Beyond this particular receptor, the publication reports: How much clinical and demographic metadata was included differed by source and by participant, and the metadata was provided uncurated.

Whole blood was collected in K2EDTA tubes by collaborating institutions according to the institutions' own protocols. Collaborator samples were shipped for TCRbeta analysis as frozen whole blood, isolated PBMCs, or DNA extracted from either sample type. This clone came up once. It has no known antigen specificity. No much larger clone is present one base from it, and per-base qualities are unavailable. TCRbeta CDR3 regions were amplified from genomic DNA by means of the immunoSEQ Assay, a bias-controlled multiplex PCR. On the authors' methods: Within the assay, amplification of reference gene primers was used to estimate how many nucleated cells each sample contained. Sequence reads were collapsed and filtered to measure the absolute abundance of every unique TCRbeta CDR3 rearrangement. For each sample, productive Simpson clonality was calculated as the square root of Simpson's diversity index over productive rearrangements. TCRdb provides this immuneACCESS table in a form limited to in-frame rearrangements. Some clones are lacking; in checked studies, under half of them reflect an unresolved V gene, and why the rest are absent is not known. V and J calls and clone size come straight from that table; D and trimming were deduced from the DNA. This sample gives around 99,000 clones in total; 90% of them show up just once. Together, the top ten hold 5% to 6% of the sample.

Counted from cysteine to phenylalanine, this CDR3 has 14 amino acids. Only the CDR3 DNA stays, 42 bases, in frame from base 1. CDR1 and CDR2 were assigned from the germline V gene as SGHDN and FVKESK. V gives up 0 bases and J gives up 8 bases, and the segment between their germline ends measures 8 bases. Sequenced material: peripheral blood. This clonotype was obtained from a man between 50 and 59 years old with acute or convalescent COVID-19. The chain was built from TRBV14 and TRBJ1-6; possibly the D gene is TRBD1, per 5 matching bases. The nucleotide sequence is given as TGTGCCAGCAGCCAAGACCTCAGGGATTCACCCCTCCACTTT. This translates into CASSQDLRDSPLHF.